This T cell receptor beta chain was recovered during a study of radiation and T cells in renal cell carcinoma. Germline V gene sequence: CDR1 MNHNY, CDR2 SVGAGI (reference sequence). V shed 7 bases and J shed 3 bases, with 19 bases lying between them. This CDR3 region has 15 residues. Clones were sequenced by immunoSEQ multiplex PCR, and TCRdb holds only the in-frame ones, with some missing. The sample lists about 140,000 clones, around nine tenths occurring once. Time point given: blood 4 weeks post-SBRT, at nephrectomy. The treatment was: 15 Gy SBRT to primary tumor, nephrectomy 4 weeks later. The sequencing here drew on blood, taken from a patient whose treatment included radiotherapy and nephrectomy. V gene TRBV6-6 combines with J gene TRBJ2-7, with D perhaps TRBD1 (5 bases). This TCR was sampled from a woman aged 50 to 65 with renal cell carcinoma. The DNA for the CDR3 is TGTGCCAGCACCCTAGGCTGGGGCCGACACTACGAGCAGTACTTC. It is translated as CASTLGWGRHYEQYF.